The 20 T cell receptor beta chains in this list originate from one sample, sequenced in a study of T cells in Graves' hyperthyroidism and ophthalmopathy. Researchers took RNA transcripts and amplified the TCR beta CDR3 regions from them. Researchers ran a first-round RT-PCR on the TCR CDR3 using the HTBI primer set. MiXCR, run by TCRdb on the multiplex PCR reads, gives a single entry per CDR3 protein. The sample has about 570,000 distinct CDR3 sequences; 12% to 15% are singletons. Sequencing used blood. Every receptor here comes from a woman in her forties with Graves' hyperthyroidism.

This clonotype was picked up a small number of times. The chain joins TRBV10-1 to TRBJ2-1, with D tentatively TRBD2 (6 bases). The CDR3 has 14 amino acids. Germline CDR1 is WNHNN and CDR2 is SYGVQD (reference sequence). V lost 5 bases and J 7 bases, leaving 15 bases between the germline ends. The CDR3 sequence: CASSPRTNGNEQFF. The CDR3 DNA sequence: TGCGCCAGCAGTCCTCGGACTAACGGGAATGAGCAGTTCTTC.

This clonotype was recorded at least ten times. The J gene is TRBJ2-6, the V gene TRBV3-1, with D unresolved. Germline CDR1 is LGHDT and CDR2 is YNNKEL (reference sequence). Trimming left V 0 bases short and J 4 bases short, with 7 bases between. CDR3 length: 15 amino acids. The CDR3 reads CASSQESRGANVLTF. The CDR3 bases are TGTGCCAGCAGCCAAGAGTCGCGGGGGGCCAACGTCCTGACTTTC. Using reference TRBV3-1 and TRBJ2-6 for the parts outside the CDR3, the full variable domain is DTAVSQTPKYLVTQMGNDKSIKCEQNLGHDTMYWYKQDSKKFLKIMFSYNNKELIINETVPNRFSPKSPDKAHLNLHINSLELGDSAVYFCASSQESRGANVLTFGAGSRLTVL.

This clonotype was detected many times. J is TRBJ2-2 and V is TRBV20-1; unclear D gene. Between the trimmed V and J ends, which lost 8 bases and 8 bases, there was a span of 15 bases. The CDR3 covers 12 residues. The germline CDR1 and CDR2 sequences are DFQATT and SNEGSKA (reference sequence). The chain's CDR3 is CSTSTLRGELFF. In DNA form, the CDR3 reads TGCAGTACATCTACCTTACGAGGGGAGCTGTTTTTT.

There are many counts of this clonotype. The chain joins TRBV30 to TRBJ2-3; D is undetermined. V lost 2 bases and J 0 bases, leaving 9 bases between the germline ends. The CDR3 is 14 amino acids. Germline CDR1 is GTSNPN and CDR2 is SVGIG (reference sequence). CDR3 region: CAWSYSSSTDTQYF. Written as DNA, the CDR3 is TGTGCCTGGAGTTACAGCTCTAGCACAGATACGCAGTATTTT.

This clonotype was seen ten or more times. This chain uses TRBV27 with TRBJ2-7, with TRBD2 identical over 10 bases. Trimming cost V 4 bases and J 2 bases; bases outside gene matches: 5. The V gene's germline CDR1 is MNHEY and CDR2 SMNVEV (reference sequence). This CDR3 is 15 amino acids long. The CDR3 DNA is TGTGCCAGCAGTTCGGGACTAGCGATAACCTACGAGCAGTACTTC. Translation: CASSSGLAITYEQYF.

The rearrangement uses TRBV5-1 and TRBJ1-1; the match to TRBD1 covers 10 bases. This CDR3 is 15 amino acids long. CDR1 is SGHRS and CDR2 is YFSETQ in the germline V gene. V gave up 4 bases and J gave up 5 bases; unmatched junction bases: 8. This chain's CDR3 is CASSPRQGALTEAFF. CDR3 DNA: TGCGCCAGCAGCCCGCGACAGGGGGCGCTTACTGAAGCTTTCTTT. Looking up the rest from reference TRBV5-1 and TRBJ1-1 gives the full variable domain: KAGVTQTPRYLIKTRGQQVTLSCSPISGHRSVSWYQQTPGQGLQFLFEYFSETQRNKGNFPGRFSGRQFSNSRSEMNVSTLELGDSALYLCASSPRQGALTEAFFGQGTRLTVV.

This clonotype was counted many times. The rearrangement links TRBV7-2 to TRBJ2-5; perhaps TRBD2 as D (6 bases). The V gene's germline CDR1 is SGHTA and CDR2 FQGNSA. V was pared by 2 bases and J by 0 bases, with 10 bases between. The CDR3 is 15 residues long. The CDR3 sequence: CASSLFGTHQETQYF. CDR3 nucleotide sequence: TGTGCCAGCAGCTTATTCGGGACTCACCAAGAGACCCAGTACTTC.

This clonotype was counted ten times or more. The junction and the germline gene differ at one end; a read error may be behind it. The chain employs TRBV5-1 and TRBJ2-5; no definite D call. The CDR3 has 11 residues. Germline V gives CDR1 SGHRS, CDR2 YFSETQ. As DNA, the CDR3 is TGTGCCAGCAGCTTCCAAGAGACCCAGTACTTC. Its protein is CASSFQETQYF.

Many counts were recorded for this clonotype. The chain couples TRBV28 to TRBJ2-2; unclear D gene. The germline V gene encodes CDR1 MDHEN and CDR2 SYDVKM. There are 15 residues in the CDR3. The V end lost 3 bases, the J end lost 8 bases, and 16 bases lay between the germline ends. CDR3 amino acids: CASSLTPASGGELFF. CDR3 nucleotides: TGTGCCAGCAGTTTGACGCCAGCCTCCGGGGGGGAGCTGTTTTTT.

This clonotype occurred many times. The V and J genes are TRBV9 and TRBJ2-3, with unresolved D. CDR1 and CDR2 from the germline V gene are SGDLS and YYNGEE. The CDR3 has 16 residues. V lost 3 bases and J lost 2, with 16 bases in between. CDR3 in DNA: TGTGCCAGCAGCGCCCCCCTGAAGATTCCCACAGATACGCAGTATTTT. It specifies CASSAPLKIPTDTQYF. The whole variable domain, filled in from reference TRBV9 and TRBJ2-3, reads DSGVTQTPKHLITATGQRVTLRCSPRSGDLSVYWYQQSLDQGLQFLIQYYNGEERAKGNILERFSAQQFPDLHSELNLSSLELGDSALYFCASSAPLKIPTDTQYFGPGTRLTVL.

This clonotype was recorded many times. The V gene is TRBV3-1, the J gene TRBJ2-2, with 8 bases identical to TRBD2. V was pared by 5 bases and J by 0 bases, with 2 bases of the junction left unmatched. Germline CDR1 is LGHDT and CDR2 is YNNKEL (reference sequence). The CDR3 runs to 15 residues. DNA for the CDR3: TGTGCCAGCAGCATAGCGGGACCGAACACCGGGGAGCTGTTTTTT. It yields the protein CASSIAGPNTGELFF.

This clonotype was picked up many times. This chain uses TRBV27 with TRBJ2-4; 8 bases fit TRBD1. CDR1 and CDR2 (germline): MNHEY, SMNVEV (reference sequence). After removal of 3 bases from V and 5 bases from J, the junction contained 12 bases not matched to a gene. The CDR3 runs to 17 residues. The CDR3: CASSFIGGRGLENIQYF. Written as DNA, the CDR3 is TGTGCCAGCAGTTTTATTGGCGGCAGGGGGCTCGAAAACATTCAGTACTTC.

The chain uses TRBV4-2 and TRBJ2-1; 10 bases are a match to TRBD2. Germline V gives CDR1 LGHNA, CDR2 YNFKEQ. Unmatched junction bases numbered 2, after V lost 2 bases and J lost 4 bases. The CDR3 runs 15 residues. The CDR3 loop is CASSQTSGMYNEQFF. In nucleotides, the CDR3 is TGTGCCAGCAGCCAAACTAGCGGGATGTACAATGAGCAGTTCTTC.

This chain joins TRBV5-1 and TRBJ2-7; 10 bases map to TRBD1. Germline CDR1 reads SGHRS; CDR2 reads YFSETQ. Trimming cost V 0 bases and J 6 bases; bases outside gene matches: 9. The CDR3 totals 16 residues. CDR3 sequence reads: CASSLGQGAPTSEQYF. CDR3 coding DNA: TGCGCCAGCAGCTTGGGACAGGGGGCTCCGACGAGCGAGCAGTACTTC.

In this sample, this clonotype turned up a few times. The rearrangement uses TRBV9 and TRBJ2-5; the D is unclear. This CDR3 is 15 amino acids long. V gave up 2 bases and J gave up 4 bases, with 15 bases separating them. In germline, CDR1 is SGDLS, CDR2 YYNGEE. The chain's CDR3 is CASSVDKNGRETQYF. The CDR3 DNA follows: TGTGCCAGCAGCGTCGACAAAAACGGTCGAGAGACCCAGTACTTC.

This clonotype has more than one count but fewer than ten. Relative to the germline gene, one junction end is altered; a read error may explain this. CDR3 in amino acids: CASSQDEGGGSYNEQFF. CDR3 coding DNA: TGCGCCAGCAGCCAAGATGAGGGCGGGGGCTCCTACAATGAGCAGTTCTTC. The V gene is TRBV7-9, the J gene TRBJ2-1, with 7 bases that match TRBD2. The CDR3 has 17 amino acids. CDR1 is SEHNR, CDR2 FQNEAQ, per germline (reference sequence).

This clonotype was recorded many times. This chain links TRBV4-1 with TRBJ2-3; D perhaps matches TRBD1 (5 bases). The CDR3 has 16 residues. Per germline, CDR1 MGHRA and CDR2 YSYEKL. V lost 4 bases, J lost 3 bases, and 17 bases lay in between. Written as DNA, the CDR3 is TGCGCCAGCAGCCCAGCAGGCAGGGCGGTTACAGATACGCAGTATTTT. Translation gives CASSPAGRAVTDTQYF.

This chain joins TRBV9 and TRBJ1-4, with unresolved D. In germline, CDR1 is SGDLS, CDR2 YYNGEE. V shed 6 bases and J shed 8 bases, with 17 bases lying between them. The CDR3 length is 14 residues. The CDR3 bases are TGTGCCAGCACCCCGGGGAAGGTAGGGGAAAAACTGTTTTTT. This gives the protein CASTPGKVGEKLFF.

The chain couples TRBV3-1 to TRBJ1-1; a weak D match, TRBD1 (6 bases). The V end lost 2 bases, the J end lost 1 base, and 8 bases lay between the germline ends. The CDR3 has 14 amino acids. Germline loops: CDR1 LGHDT, CDR2 YNNKEL (reference sequence). The CDR3 DNA follows: TGTGCCAGCAGCCAAAGGGGGAGGAACACTGAAGCTTTCTTT. Translated: CASSQRGRNTEAFF.

The sample holds a few counts of this clonotype. This sequence joins TRBV2 and TRBJ1-6, with 9 nucleotides matching TRBD1. V shed 8 bases, J shed 0 bases, and the junction held 5 bases outside the gene matches. Germline V lookup: CDR1 SNHLY, CDR2 FYNNEI. The CDR3 runs 16 residues. CDR3: CASRDRASSYNSPLHF. DNA for the CDR3: TGTGCCAGCCGGGACAGGGCGAGCTCCTATAATTCACCCCTCCACTTT.